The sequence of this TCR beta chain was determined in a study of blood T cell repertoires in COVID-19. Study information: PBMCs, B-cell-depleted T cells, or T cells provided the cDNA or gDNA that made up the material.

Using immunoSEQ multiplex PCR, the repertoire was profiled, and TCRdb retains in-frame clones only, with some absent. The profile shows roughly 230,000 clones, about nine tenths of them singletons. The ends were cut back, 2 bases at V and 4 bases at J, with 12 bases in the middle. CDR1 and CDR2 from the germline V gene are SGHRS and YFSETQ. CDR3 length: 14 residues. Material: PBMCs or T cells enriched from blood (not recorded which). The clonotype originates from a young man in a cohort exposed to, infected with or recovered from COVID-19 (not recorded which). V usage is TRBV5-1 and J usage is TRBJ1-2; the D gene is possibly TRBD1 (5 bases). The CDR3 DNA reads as TGCGCCAGCAGCTTTCAAGGGGCTAGCTATGGCTACACCTTC. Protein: CASSFQGASYGYTF. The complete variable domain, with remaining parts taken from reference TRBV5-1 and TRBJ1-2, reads KAGVTQTPRYLIKTRGQQVTLSCSPISGHRSVSWYQQTPGQGLQFLFEYFSETQRNKGNFPGRFSGRQFSNSRSEMNVSTLELGDSALYLCASSFQGASYGYTFGSGTRLTVV.